These T cell receptor beta chains were read from a single sample in a study of vaccination and CD4 T cells after COVID-19. No antigen has been assigned to these receptors. TCRdb passed the PCR reads through MiXCR, listing each CDR3 protein once. The top ten clones hold about an eighth of a sample with about 13,000 distinct CDR3 sequences, about 56% of them seen once. Sequenced material: CD4+ T cells from blood, cultured in vitro. The source of these receptors is a human donor who had recovered from COVID-19. CDR3s include the opening cysteine and the closing phenylalanine or tryptophan.

CDR3: CSARIPPNPGQGKGGFLTDTQYF
V: TRBV20-1
J: TRBJ2-3

CDR3: CASSLNGNSNQPQHF
V: TRBV7-2
J: TRBJ1-5

CDR3: CASKGGDNEQFF
V: TRBV2
J: TRBJ2-1

CDR3: CASSSGPGKNTEAFF
V: TRBV6-2/TRBV6-3
J: TRBJ1-1

CDR3: CASIRTGTGANVLTF
V: TRBV7-9
J: TRBJ2-6

CDR3: CASSIRDRVHSPLHF
V: TRBV5-6
J: TRBJ1-6

CDR3: CASSLAEGTEAFF
V: TRBV7-2
J: TRBJ1-1

CDR3: CASSSGGRGYTF
V: TRBV6-5
J: TRBJ1-2

CDR3: CASSAQLPSWGRWTEAFF
V: TRBV9
J: TRBJ1-1

CDR3: CSAPGLELSTDTQYF
V: TRBV20-1
J: TRBJ2-3

CDR3: CASSKGQGARQPQHF
V: TRBV7-9
J: TRBJ1-5

CDR3: CSATSGRESTDTQYF
V: TRBV20-1
J: TRBJ2-3

CDR3: CASLSPPGQGDEKLFF
V: TRBV28
J: TRBJ1-4

CDR3: CASRDIGRGHEQYF
V: TRBV11-2
J: TRBJ2-7

CDR3: CTSSPRFGPDTQYF
V: TRBV1
J: TRBJ2-3

CDR3: CASSWVAGANVLTF
V: TRBV12-3/TRBV12-4
J: TRBJ2-6

CDR3: CASSLSEDQPQHF
V: TRBV6-1
J: TRBJ1-5

CDR3: CASRSQSGGAYEQYF
V: TRBV6-1
J: TRBJ2-7

CDR3: CAISDPLANSSYEQYF
V: TRBV10-3
J: TRBJ2-7

CDR3: CASRVGLGGYNEQFF
V: TRBV28
J: TRBJ2-1

CDR3: CASSLVSQNTEAFF
V: TRBV7-8
J: TRBJ1-1

CDR3: CASSYLAGGSYEQYF
V: TRBV6-5
J: TRBJ2-7

CDR3: CASSSIFATGDRGYTF
V: TRBV5-4
J: TRBJ1-2

CDR3: CATSGSTDTQYF
V: TRBV24-1
J: TRBJ2-3

CDR3: CASSYGGPREKLFF
V: TRBV27
J: TRBJ1-4

CDR3: CSAEPSAGESYNEQFF
V: TRBV20-1
J: TRBJ2-1

CDR3: CASSQDGSYEQYF
V: TRBV12-3/TRBV12-4
J: TRBJ2-7

CDR3: CASSPFRTGAGGYTF
V: TRBV6-1
J: TRBJ1-2

CDR3: CATMGLGNQPQHF
V: TRBV19
J: TRBJ1-5

CDR3: CASSPLTGPSEAFF
V: TRBV18
J: TRBJ1-1

CDR3: CASSMLGARYGYTF
V: TRBV19
J: TRBJ1-2

CDR3: CASSLGQTLLNQPQHF
V: TRBV6-1
J: TRBJ1-5

CDR3: CASSLRRGVYGYTF
V: TRBV12-3/TRBV12-4
J: TRBJ1-2

CDR3: CASSPGPGGGAPYEQYF
V: TRBV5-4
J: TRBJ2-7

CDR3: CATSSKTEGNQPQHF
V: TRBV15
J: TRBJ1-5

CDR3: CASSLVDTGELFF
V: TRBV7-3
J: TRBJ2-2

CDR3: CASSEVIAITGELFF
V: TRBV6-1
J: TRBJ2-2

CDR3: CASSPSFFSGVTGETQYF
V: TRBV7-9
J: TRBJ2-5

CDR3: CASSLQGNEQFF
V: TRBV6-2/TRBV6-3
J: TRBJ2-1

CDR3: CASSGDGNQPQHF
V: TRBV6-1
J: TRBJ1-5

CDR3: CASSRGTWDYGYTF
V: TRBV19
J: TRBJ1-2

CDR3: CSASKAGGPTRTDTQYF
V: TRBV20-1
J: TRBJ2-3

CDR3: CASSIPTGANTGELFF
V: TRBV19
J: TRBJ2-2

CDR3: CSARGDTGELFF
V: TRBV20-1
J: TRBJ2-2

CDR3: CASSPLPSTGEQYF
V: TRBV5-1
J: TRBJ2-7

CDR3: CASSLGGNYGYTF
V: TRBV7-8
J: TRBJ1-2

CDR3: CASSQATSQDGGELFF
V: TRBV4-1
J: TRBJ2-2